Each of the 10 T cell receptor beta chains below was sequenced from the same sample in a study of T cell responses to AZD1222 COVID-19 vaccine. Some clones are missing from TCRdb's copy, which holds only in-frame ones; the method was immunoSEQ multiplex PCR. The table lists over 90,000 clones, 92% of them singletons. The sequenced sample was peripheral blood, obtained 28 days after the second AZD1222 dose. These receptors came from an adult who received the AZD1222 COVID-19 vaccine.

CDR3 loop: CSASYLAGQPQHF. Here the CDR3 DNA reads TGCAGTGCTAGTTACCTCGCGGGTCAGCCCCAGCATTTT. The chain has TRBV20-1 and TRBJ1-5, with no clear D. The germline V gene encodes CDR1 DFQATT and CDR2 SNEGSKA (reference sequence). The V and J ends lost 3 bases and 6 bases respectively, with 12 bases between them. The CDR3 is 13 residues long.

The chain couples TRBV11-2 to TRBJ1-6; no firm D call. The CDR3 extends over 13 amino acids. Germline V CDR1 and CDR2: SGHAT, FQNNGV. V was pared by 1 base and J by 8 bases, with 6 bases between. CDR3 sequence reads: CASSLVLDSPLHF. The CDR3 nucleotides are TGTGCCAGCAGCTTAGTTTTAGATTCACCCCTCCACTTT.

This chain links TRBV6-1 with TRBJ1-5; D not certain. Between the trimmed V and J ends, which lost 2 bases and 3 bases, there was a span of 8 bases. This CDR3 spans 14 amino acids. Germline CDR1 and CDR2: MNHNS and SASEGT. CDR3 in amino acids: CASSERGFNQPQHF. CDR3 nucleotide sequence: TGTGCCAGCAGTGAACGCGGGTTCAATCAGCCCCAGCATTTT.

This rearrangement joins TRBV30 to TRBJ2-1; D is perhaps TRBD1 (5 bases). V lost 2 bases and J 1 base, leaving 21 bases between the germline ends. The CDR3 has 18 residues. The germline V gene encodes CDR1 GTSNPN and CDR2 SVGIG (reference sequence). DNA for the CDR3: TGTGCCTGGAGTACCCACACCACCCAGGGCAGATCCTACAATGAGCAGTTCTTC. As protein: CAWSTHTTQGRSYNEQFF.

The V call is TRBV9, the J call TRBJ1-6; possible D gene TRBD1, 5 bases. V lost 0 bases, J lost 5 bases, and 9 bases lay in between. The CDR3 runs to 15 residues. Germline loops: CDR1 SGDLS, CDR2 YYNGEE. The CDR3 is CASSVGGVDNSPLHF. CDR3 bases: TGTGCCAGCAGCGTAGGGGGGGTCGATAATTCACCCCTCCACTTT. Drawing the rest from reference TRBV9 and TRBJ1-6, the complete variable domain is DSGVTQTPKHLITATGQRVTLRCSPRSGDLSVYWYQQSLDQGLQFLIQYYNGEERAKGNILERFSAQQFPDLHSELNLSSLELGDSALYFCASSVGGVDNSPLHFGNGTRLTVT.

This chain joins TRBV2 and TRBJ1-3, with 7 bases identical to TRBD1. From germline, CDR1 is SNHLY and CDR2 FYNNEI. With V trimmed by 2 bases and J by 0 bases, 13 bases remained unmatched. The CDR3 length is 19 residues. The DNA of the CDR3 is TGTGCCAGCAGTGAACGCGTGGACAGGTGGGCCAGCTCTGGAAACACCATATATTTT. Its translation is CASSERVDRWASSGNTIYF.

The chain couples TRBV11-3 to TRBJ2-2, with TRBD2 identical over 8 bases. Germline assignment: CDR1 SGHNT and CDR2 YENEEA. The trim removed 1 base at V and 4 bases at J, leaving 5 bases unmatched. The CDR3 totals 16 residues. The CDR3 DNA reads as TGTGCCAGCAGCTTAGGTACTAGCGGCGGCACCGGGGAGCTGTTTTTT. Its translation is CASSLGTSGGTGELFF. Full variable domain (rest looked up from reference TRBV11-3 and TRBJ2-2): EAGVVQSPRYKIIEKKQPVAFWCNPISGHNTLYWYLQNLGQGPELLIRYENEEAVDDSQLPKDRFSAERLKGVDSTLKIQPAELGDSAVYLCASSLGTSGGTGELFFGEGSRLTVL.

This clone was seen once. The chain uses TRBV18 and TRBJ1-6, with 8 bases that match TRBD1. V trimming: 5 bases; J trimming: 5 bases; junction bases outside the gene matches: 17. CDR3 length: 19 residues. Germline V gives CDR1 KGHSH, CDR2 LQKENI. The CDR3 sequence: CASSFAGDRSPMDNSPLHF. The CDR3 nucleotides are TGTGCCAGCTCATTCGCAGGGGACAGGAGTCCGATGGATAATTCACCCCTCCACTTT. Full variable domain (missing parts from reference TRBV18 and TRBJ1-6): NAGVMQNPRHLVRRRGQEARLRCSPMKGHSHVYWYRQLPEEGLKFMVYLQKENIIDESGMPKERFSAEFPKEGPSILRIQQVVRGDSAAYFCASSFAGDRSPMDNSPLHFGNGTRLTVT.

The CDR3 spells CASSAPQGVSYNSPLHF. CDR3 sequence (DNA): TGTGCCAGCAGCGCCCCACAGGGGGTGTCCTATAATTCACCCCTCCACTTT. The V and J genes are TRBV21-1 and TRBJ1-6; the table calls TRBD1, which could not be checked here. TRBV21-1 is a pseudogene locus. The CDR3 extends over 17 amino acids.

This sequence joins TRBV4-2 and TRBJ2-7; TRBD2 agrees at 12 bases. J gave up 6 bases and V 0 bases, and 6 bases lay outside the gene matches. CDR1 and CDR2 (germline): LGHNA, YNFKEQ. The CDR3 runs 16 residues. The CDR3 reads CASSQDLGTSGREQYF. The CDR3 region has the DNA TGTGCCAGCAGCCAAGATCTGGGGACTAGCGGGCGCGAGCAGTACTTC.